This T cell receptor (beta chain) was profiled in a study of shared clonotypes between healthy human individuals. CD8 cells classed as naive were CD45RO-negative and positively selected for CCR7, excluding terminally differentiated effector memory CD45RA+ cells. This clone was detected a few times. Only in-frame clones appear in the TCRdb table, and some are missing; sequencing was by immunoSEQ multiplex PCR. The sample comprises around 1,900,000 clones, 85% to 95% of which are singletons, and about 1.7% rests with the top ten. Germline V lookup: CDR1 SQVTM, CDR2 ANQGSEA. This CDR3 region has 11 residues. Trimming took off 7 bases at V and 4 bases at J, with 10 bases between the two ends.

Sequenced material: naive CD8+ T cells from PBMCs. The rearrangement uses TRBV29-1 and TRBJ1-1; TRBD1 is a possible D gene (5 bases). The sequence derives from a man aged 18 to 35 in good health. Some clones in this sample may be carry-over from other donors' samples. CDR3: CSGERGTEAFF. As DNA, the CDR3 is TGCAGCGGAGAAAGGGGCACTGAAGCTTTCTTT.